The 20 T cell receptor beta chains in this list originate from one sample, sequenced in a study of Ad26.COV2.S vaccination and SARS-CoV-2 variants. The method was immunoSEQ multiplex PCR; TCRdb's version includes in-frame clones alone and lacks a portion of them. The table shows about 450,000 clones, with roughly 89% occurring only once. Treatment of the sample: around 19 received Ad26.COV2.S at low or high dose, single or two shots; about 5 received placebo; per-sample allocation not given. At day 63 after the first vaccine or placebo injection, samples were drawn. Sequenced material: peripheral blood, taken in a trial of Ad26.COV2.S vaccine versus placebo. The receptors stem from a person between 18 and 65 years old who received the Ad26.COV2.S COVID-19 vaccine or a placebo.

The chain couples TRBV5-1 to TRBJ2-7; D may correspond to TRBD1 or TRBD2 (6 bases each). Germline-derived CDR1 and CDR2 are SGHRS and YFSETQ. There are 13 residues in the CDR3. The germline V and J ends were trimmed by 4 bases and 4 bases, with 12 bases remaining between them. The CDR3 DNA reads TGCGCCAGCAGCGGGGGGCGTGGGTACGAGCAGTACTTC. Protein sequence: CASSGGRGYEQYF.

J is TRBJ1-5 and V is TRBV7-2; 8 bases match TRBD1. CDR1 is SGHTA, CDR2 FQGNSA, per germline. The V gene end was trimmed by 6 bases and the J gene end by 4 bases; junction bases not matched to a gene: 5. CDR3 size: 14 residues. The CDR3 DNA follows: TGTGCCAGCAGAAGGACAGGGCGGAATCAGCCCCAGCATTTT. Amino acid sequence: CASRRTGRNQPQHF.

CDR3 loop: CASSRTSAYSNTGELFF. DNA of the CDR3: TGTGCCAGCAGTCGGACTAGCGCTTACTCGAACACCGGGGAGCTGTTTTTT. This rearrangement joins TRBV6-6 to TRBJ2-2, with 9 positions matching TRBD2. Per germline, CDR1 MNHNY and CDR2 SVGAGI (reference sequence). V lost 5 bases to trimming and J lost 0 bases; unmatched junction nucleotides: 7. This CDR3 region has 17 residues.

The chain carries TRBV29-1 and TRBJ2-1, with D uncertain. V was shortened by 4 bases and J by 4 bases, with 8 bases between the two germline ends. CDR3 size: 12 residues. The germline V gene has CDR1 SQVTM and CDR2 ANQGSEA. The CDR3 protein is CSVVRQYNEQFF. DNA of the CDR3: TGCAGCGTTGTTCGCCAGTACAATGAGCAGTTCTTC.

On this clone itself: This sample includes further DNA sequences coding for the same CDR3. This chain joins TRBV9 and TRBJ2-2; D possibly matches TRBD1 or TRBD2 (5 bases each). Germline V gene lookup returns CDR1 SGDLS and CDR2 YYNGEE. The length of the CDR3 is 15 residues. V lost 4 bases and J 1 base, leaving 11 bases between the germline ends. For the CDR3, the DNA is TGTGCCAGCAGCCCCCGTGGGGGGAACACCGGGGAGCTGTTTTTT. Translating gives CASSPRGGNTGELFF. Based on the CDR3 plus reference TRBV9 and TRBJ2-2, the full variable domain is DSGVTQTPKHLITATGQRVTLRCSPRSGDLSVYWYQQSLDQGLQFLIQYYNGEERAKGNILERFSAQQFPDLHSELNLSSLELGDSALYFCASSPRGGNTGELFFGEGSRLTVL.

J is TRBJ2-1 and V is TRBV10-2; the D is unclear. This CDR3 comprises 16 residues. Germline V CDR1 and CDR2: WSHSY, SAAADI. Trimming removed 2 bases from V and 8 bases from J, with 19 bases in between. The CDR3 region is CASSERPVLPRDEQFF. CDR3 nucleotide sequence: TGCGCCAGCAGTGAGAGGCCGGTATTGCCAAGGGATGAGCAGTTCTTC.

The chain has TRBV7-9 and TRBJ1-2; TRBD1 matches 8 bases. The V gene end was trimmed by 4 bases and the J gene end by 5 bases; junction bases not matched to a gene: 12. This CDR3 has 16 residues. Germline V gives CDR1 SEHNR, CDR2 FQNEAQ (reference sequence). CDR3 region: CASSSTAGQGPYGYTF. DNA for the CDR3: TGTGCCAGCAGCTCAACCGCCGGACAGGGACCATATGGCTACACCTTC.

The chain employs TRBV7-9 and TRBJ2-1, with 14 bases that match TRBD2. The CDR3 covers 13 residues. Germline V CDR1 and CDR2: SEHNR, FQNEAQ (reference sequence). Germline trimming cut 5 bases from V and 15 bases from J; bases unmatched to any gene: 6. This CDR3 is CASSPTSGGAWFF. CDR3 DNA: TGTGCCAGCAGCCCGACTAGCGGGGGGGCTTGGTTCTTC.

The CDR3 region is CATSDTRGYGYTF. CDR3 bases: TGTGCCACCAGTGACACCCGGGGCTATGGCTACACCTTC. The rearrangement joins TRBV24-1 to TRBJ1-2; no clear D. V gave up 4 bases and J gave up 4 bases, with 9 bases separating them. This CDR3 has 13 amino acids. The germline CDR1 and CDR2 sequences are KGHDR and SFDVKD.

This chain connects TRBV9 to TRBJ2-2, with TRBD1 identical over 7 bases. Losses at the gene ends were 3 bases for V and 0 bases for J; bases not matched to a gene: 5. CDR1 is SGDLS, CDR2 YYNGEE, per germline. The CDR3 loop spans 16 amino acids. The CDR3 DNA reads as TGTGCCAGCAGCGCACAGGGGCTATCGAACACCGGGGAGCTGTTTTTT. Translating gives CASSAQGLSNTGELFF. Variable domain in full (rest from reference TRBV9 and TRBJ2-2): DSGVTQTPKHLITATGQRVTLRCSPRSGDLSVYWYQQSLDQGLQFLIQYYNGEERAKGNILERFSAQQFPDLHSELNLSSLELGDSALYFCASSAQGLSNTGELFFGEGSRLTVL.

The J gene is TRBJ2-2, the V gene TRBV9; D is unclear. This CDR3 is built from 16 residues. CDR1 and CDR2 from the germline V gene are SGDLS and YYNGEE. Deletions cut 2 bases from V and 1 base from J, with 12 bases between. The CDR3 loop reads CASSVNLHLNTGELFF. The CDR3 bases are TGTGCCAGCAGCGTTAACCTACACTTGAACACCGGGGAGCTGTTTTTT.

This clone occurred a few times. The CDR3 DNA reads TGTGCCAGCGGCAGGGGGCACAGCAATCAGCCCCAGCATTTT. This encodes CASGRGHSNQPQHF. The chain combines TRBV6-5 with TRBJ1-5; TRBD1 matches 8 bases. Per germline, CDR1 MNHEY and CDR2 SVGAGI. The CDR3 has 14 residues. V lost 8 bases, J lost 1 base, and 4 bases stayed unmatched.

V gene TRBV18 combines with J gene TRBJ2-5; tentatively, D is TRBD1 (5 bases). Trimming shortened V by 6 bases and J by 6 bases, and 14 bases separated the two germline ends. The CDR3 spans 13 residues. Per the germline V gene, CDR1 is KGHSH and CDR2 is LQKENI. The CDR3 bases are TGTGCCAGCTCTGACAGTGGGCGACAGACCCAGTACTTC. Translation gives CASSDSGRQTQYF.

The DNA of the CDR3 is TGTGCCAGCAGACTACAGGGGATCACTGAAGCTTTCTTT. Its protein is CASRLQGITEAFF. The chain joins TRBV7-9 to TRBJ1-1, with TRBD1 matching 7 bases. The CDR3 runs 13 residues. The germline CDR1 and CDR2 sequences are SEHNR and FQNEAQ (reference sequence). With V trimmed by 6 bases and J by 4 bases, 5 bases remained unmatched.

On this clone itself: A junction end diverges from the germline sequence, so it may reflect a read error. The J gene is TRBJ2-1, the V gene TRBV3-1 (or the pseudogene TRBV3-2); D uncertain. The CDR3 covers 17 residues. From germline, CDR1 is LGHDT and CDR2 YNNKEL (reference sequence). The CDR3 coding sequence is TGTGCCAGCAGTCAAGAATGGAACACCAGCTCCTACAATGAGCAGTTCTTC. Its translation: CASSQEWNTSSYNEQFF.

This sequence joins TRBV19 and TRBJ1-2; 12 bases are shared with TRBD1. The germline gives CDR1 LNHDA, CDR2 SQIVND (reference sequence). This CDR3 contains 14 residues. Trimming took 7 bases from V and 7 from J; bases not matched to a gene: 7. CDR3 sequence: CASTAWDRGPGYTF. The CDR3 DNA reads TGTGCCAGTACCGCTTGGGACAGGGGGCCTGGCTACACCTTC.

V and J are TRBV11-2 and TRBJ2-2, with a possible D match to TRBD1 (6 bases). Germline V gene data show CDR1 as SGHAT and CDR2 as FQNNGV. Trimming cost V 6 bases and J 2 bases, with 16 bases left between them. The CDR3 spans 16 residues. CDR3 sequence reads: CASRPTGTRNTGELFF. DNA for the CDR3: TGTGCCAGCAGGCCTACCGGGACACGAAACACCGGGGAGCTGTTTTTT.

The rearrangement links TRBV5-1 to TRBJ2-7, with 8 positions matching TRBD1. V was clipped by 0 bases and J by 4 bases; unmatched bases: 6. Per the germline V gene, CDR1 is SGHRS and CDR2 is YFSETQ. The length of the CDR3 is 15 residues. CDR3 nucleotides: TGCGCCAGCAGCTTGGCGGGACAGGTCGGTTACGAGCAGTACGTC. Translated: CASSLAGQVGYEQYV.

This chain links TRBV18 with TRBJ2-5; D is ambiguous. V was trimmed by 0 bases and J by 1 base, leaving 6 bases between them. The germline gives CDR1 KGHSH, CDR2 LQKENI. The CDR3 loop spans 14 amino acids. CDR3 in amino acids: CASSPPYSQETQYF. CDR3 nucleotide sequence: TGTGCCAGCTCACCACCGTACAGCCAAGAGACCCAGTACTTC.

In DNA, the CDR3 is TGTGCCAGCAGCCTGGCAGGGGGGATGAACACTGAAGCTTTCTTT. This translates into CASSLAGGMNTEAFF. This rearrangement joins TRBV7-3 to TRBJ1-1, with TRBD1 identical over 7 bases. V trimming: 5 bases; J trimming: 0 bases; junction bases outside the gene matches: 6. CDR3 length: 15 amino acids. CDR1 and CDR2 from the germline V gene are SGHTA and FQGTGA.